This TCR beta chain emerged from a study of cytomegalovirus exposure and HLA in healthy donors. At the level of the study: From donors who were HLA-typed, an early data release held about 89 million unique TCRs. Overall study findings and caveats: Among TCR beta chains of equal frequency, HLA-associated ones were more clonally expanded in a later analysis.

In the PCR, 60 Vbeta and 13 Jbeta primers were used. Method: immunoSEQ multiplex PCR; TCRdb's copy keeps in-frame clones and lacks some. The table lists approximately 150,000 clones, over 70% of them singletons. Notes on this clone: The antigen is not known.

The TCR comes from a middle-aged woman in good health and CMV-seronegative. Sequenced: PBMCs.

The CDR3 DNA reads TGTGCCAGCAGCGCCGGACTAGCGGGGGTGGATGAGCAGTTCTTC. Amino acid sequence: CASSAGLAGVDEQFF. V usage is TRBV11-2 and J usage is TRBJ2-1; 13 bases align to TRBD2. Germline CDR1 reads SGHAT; CDR2 reads FQNNGV. Trimming removed 5 bases from V and 8 bases from J; junction bases left unmatched: 6. This CDR3 has 15 amino acids.